What follows are 24 T cell receptor beta chains derived from one specimen sequenced in a study of a mutant IDH1 vaccine in newly diagnosed glioma. No antigens are known for them. Time point reported: week 35, safety follow-up. Each dose of the vaccine consisted of 300 ug of mutant IDH1 20-mer peptide, with topical imiquimod. Produced via immunoSEQ multiplex PCR; TCRdb's table is partial and in-frame only. Of some 70,000 clones listed, approximately 84% were seen once; the top ten hold less than 15%. Source: PBMCs, taken from a glioma patient whose treatment included an IDH1 peptide vaccine. Receptors originate from a man younger than 30 with glioma.

The chain uses TRBV4-2 and TRBJ2-1; TRBD1 is a possible D gene (5 bases). CDR1 LGHNA and CDR2 YNFKEQ come from the germline V gene. Trimming removed 0 bases from V and 5 bases from J, with 14 bases in between. This CDR3 is 16 amino acids long. The chain's CDR3 is CASSQEGAALNNEQFF. The CDR3 region has the DNA TGTGCCAGCAGCCAAGAAGGGGCGGCGCTTAACAATGAGCAGTTCTTC.

Only one count was recorded for this clone. The chain has TRBV6-5 and TRBJ2-7, with D maybe TRBD1 (6 bases). Trimming left V 4 bases short and J 6 bases short, with 16 bases between. Germline-derived CDR1 and CDR2 are MNHEY and SVGAGI. The CDR3 spans 14 residues. CDR3 protein: CASSFRTATGEQYF. The CDR3 DNA reads as TGTGCCAGCAGTTTCCGGACAGCCACCGGCGAGCAGTACTTC.

The J gene is TRBJ2-7, the V gene TRBV27, with 10 positions matching TRBD2. Germline V gene lookup returns CDR1 MNHEY and CDR2 SMNVEV (reference sequence). The CDR3 is made up of 14 amino acids. Trimming at V came to 6 bases and at J to 1 base, leaving 3 bases not matched to a gene. CDR3 in amino acids: CASSWTSGSYEQYF. CDR3 bases: TGTGCCAGCAGCTGGACTAGCGGTTCCTACGAGCAGTACTTC.

V usage is TRBV7-2 and J usage is TRBJ2-1; 14 bases are shared with TRBD2. The trim removed 5 bases at V and 7 bases at J, leaving 4 bases unmatched. Germline V gene data show CDR1 as SGHTA and CDR2 as FQGNSA. The CDR3 totals 15 residues. In DNA, the CDR3 is TGTGCCAGCAGCCCCGGGACTAGCGGGGGTAATGAGCAGTTCTTC. It yields the protein CASSPGTSGGNEQFF.

This chain links TRBV5-1 with TRBJ1-2; D possibly corresponds to TRBD1 (6 bases). V lost 4 bases and J lost 7, with 23 bases in between. CDR3 size: 16 residues. CDR1 and CDR2 from the germline V gene are SGHRS and YFSETQ. The CDR3 spells CASSRGSGQGTVGYTF. DNA of the CDR3: TGCGCCAGCAGCCGTGGTAGCGGCCAGGGGACGGTTGGCTACACCTTC.

The chain couples TRBV29-1 to TRBJ1-1; TRBD1 might be the D (5 bases). CDR3 size: 13 residues. CDR1 and CDR2 (germline): SQVTM, ANQGSEA. V lost 5 bases, J lost 4 bases, and 14 bases lay in between. This CDR3 is CSVSKGFGTEAFF. The CDR3 DNA reads as TGCAGCGTTTCGAAGGGGTTCGGCACTGAAGCTTTCTTT.

This chain links TRBV19 with TRBJ2-2, with D perhaps given as TRBD1 or TRBD2 (5 bases each). Per the germline V gene, CDR1 is LNHDA and CDR2 is SQIVND (reference sequence). The CDR3 consists of 14 residues. Trimming took 6 bases from V and 7 from J, leaving 15 bases between them. The DNA for the CDR3 is TGTGCCAGTAGCATGGACAACCGGGGCGGGGAGCTGTTTTTT. This translates into CASSMDNRGGELFF.

The chain is built from TRBV25-1 and TRBJ1-4; weak D call: TRBD1 (5 bases). The CDR3 covers 13 residues. Per germline, CDR1 MGHDK and CDR2 SYGVNS. The ends were cut back, 3 bases at V and 12 bases at J, with 14 bases in the middle. The CDR3 protein is CASSEVRAGELFF. CDR3 nucleotides: TGTGCCAGCAGTGAGGTGAGGGCGGGGGAACTGTTTTTT.

The chain uses TRBV6-6 and TRBJ2-7; 7 bases fit TRBD1. V was pared by 7 bases and J by 2 bases, with 5 bases of the junction left unmatched. This CDR3 is built from 13 residues. Per germline, CDR1 MNHNY and CDR2 SVGAGI (reference sequence). CDR3 amino acids: CASTDRSPYEQYF. CDR3 nucleotide sequence: TGTGCCAGCACGGACAGGAGCCCCTACGAGCAGTACTTC.

The chain employs TRBV30 and TRBJ2-2; D may be TRBD2 (5 bases). The CDR3 length is 12 residues. Trimming pared 7 bases from V and 5 bases from J, leaving 11 bases between. Per germline, CDR1 GTSNPN and CDR2 SVGIG (reference sequence). The CDR3 loop reads CAFSDSTGELFF. In DNA, the CDR3 is TGTGCCTTCTCGGACTCTACCGGGGAGCTGTTTTTT.

The chain uses TRBV7-9 and TRBJ1-1; tentative D call: TRBD1 (6 bases). The CDR3 loop spans 13 amino acids. Trimming left V 2 bases short and J 5 bases short, with 9 bases between. The germline V gene encodes CDR1 SEHNR and CDR2 FQNEAQ (reference sequence). The CDR3 DNA sequence: TGTGCCAGCAGCTTACCAGGGACAACTGAAGCTTTCTTT. Amino acids: CASSLPGTTEAFF.

The chain recombines TRBV4-3 with TRBJ1-4, with TRBD1 identical over 7 bases. Germline V gene data show CDR1 as LGHNA and CDR2 as YSLEER. V lost 3 bases and J lost 5; bases outside the gene matches: 9. The CDR3 covers 16 residues. The CDR3 DNA sequence: TGCGCCAGCAGCCAGGAGATGACAGGGACGAATGAAAAACTGTTTTTT. This codes for CASSQEMTGTNEKLFF.

The rearrangement uses TRBV6-6 and TRBJ2-5; 10 nucleotides line up with TRBD1. The CDR3 runs 15 residues. Germline V gene lookup returns CDR1 MNHNY and CDR2 SVGAGI (reference sequence). The V gene end was trimmed by 3 bases and the J gene end by 4 bases; junction bases not matched to a gene: 5. CDR3 bases: TGTGCCAGCAGTTATGCAAGGACAGGGGGAGAGACCCAGTACTTC. Residues: CASSYARTGGETQYF.

The rearrangement links TRBV6-5 to TRBJ1-2, with TRBD1 matching over 10 bases. The CDR3 loop spans 15 amino acids. Germline V gene lookup returns CDR1 MNHEY and CDR2 SVGAGI. The trim removed 3 bases at V and 6 bases at J, leaving 7 bases unmatched. CDR3 residues: CASSYSGTGADGYTF. In nucleotides, the CDR3 is TGTGCCAGCAGTTATTCCGGGACAGGGGCTGATGGCTACACCTTC.

The chain is built from TRBV30 and TRBJ2-1, with 9 bases matching TRBD2. The length of the CDR3 is 14 residues. Trimming took 4 bases from V and 4 from J; bases not matched to a gene: 5. Germline CDR1 and CDR2: GTSNPN and SVGIG (reference sequence). CDR3 residues: CAWIPSGRYNEQFF. The CDR3 DNA sequence: TGTGCCTGGATTCCAAGCGGGAGGTACAATGAGCAGTTCTTC. The full variable domain, in which reference TRBV30 and TRBJ2-1 provide the parts outside the CDR3, is SQTIHQWPATLVQPVGSPLSLECTVEGTSNPNLYWYRQAAGRGLQLLFYSVGIGQISSEVPQNLSASRPQDRQFILSSKKLLLSDSGFYLCAWIPSGRYNEQFFGPGTRLTVL.

V and J are TRBV6-5 and TRBJ1-1; TRBD1 aligns across 7 bases. Losses at the gene ends were 2 bases for V and 5 bases for J; bases not matched to a gene: 11. This CDR3 is 16 amino acids long. Germline CDR1 MNHEY, CDR2 SVGAGI. CDR3 loop: CASSYTTGQALTEAFF. Written as DNA, the CDR3 is TGTGCCAGCAGTTACACCACCGGACAGGCTTTGACTGAAGCTTTCTTT.

The V and J genes are TRBV6-1 and TRBJ1-5; 8 nucleotides line up with TRBD1. V gave up 2 bases and J gave up 2 bases; unmatched junction bases: 17. Germline CDR1 is MNHNS and CDR2 is SASEGT. This CDR3 comprises 20 residues. The CDR3 nucleotides read TGTGCCAGCAGTGAATACCCCCCTCGTGGGACAGGAGGTGGCAATCAGCCCCAGCATTTT. Translation gives CASSEYPPRGTGGGNQPQHF.

The chain carries TRBV7-2 and TRBJ1-1; D unresolved. The CDR3 runs 17 residues. CDR1 and CDR2 from the germline V gene are SGHTA and FQGNSA. Trimming left V 0 bases short and J 4 bases short, with 18 bases between. In DNA form, the CDR3 reads TGTGCCAGCAGCTTAGCCGGGTTTAGTAGTTTTAGCACTGAAGCTTTCTTT. Protein sequence: CASSLAGFSSFSTEAFF.

The rearrangement joins TRBV10-3 to TRBJ2-5, with a tentative D call TRBD2 (6 bases). Trimming left V 3 bases short and J 2 bases short, with 13 bases between. This CDR3 contains 15 residues. The germline gives CDR1 ENHRY, CDR2 SYGVKD. As DNA, the CDR3 is TGTGCCATCAGTGATGCGGGACGTAAACAAGAGACCCAGTACTTC. Protein sequence: CAISDAGRKQETQYF.

This clone has ten or more counts. The chain joins TRBV6-5 to TRBJ1-2; the D gene is possibly TRBD1 (5 bases). CDR1 MNHEY and CDR2 SVGAGI come from the germline V gene. There are 14 residues in the CDR3. V was cut by 5 bases and J by 0 bases, with 10 bases left in between. The CDR3 region has the DNA TGTGCCAGCAGTAGGGACGGAACTAACTATGGCTACACCTTC. It codes for CASSRDGTNYGYTF.

The V and J genes are TRBV7-9 and TRBJ1-2; D unresolved. Trimming removed 3 bases from V and 0 bases from J, with 11 bases in between. The CDR3 length is 15 residues. The germline V gene encodes CDR1 SEHNR and CDR2 FQNEAQ (reference sequence). The CDR3 bases are TGTGCCAGCAGCTTCAGGTCACCTTCTAACTATGGCTACACCTTC. Amino acids: CASSFRSPSNYGYTF.

This sequence joins TRBV6-5 and TRBJ2-4; TRBD1 matches at 8 bases. Germline V gene lookup returns CDR1 MNHEY and CDR2 SVGAGI. The J segment lost 1 base and the V segment lost 6 bases, leaving 5 bases of the junction unmatched. The CDR3 totals 15 residues. The CDR3 spells CASRSHRGAKNIQYF. CDR3 DNA sequence: TGTGCCAGCAGATCACACAGGGGGGCCAAAAACATTCAGTACTTC.

This clone was observed a few times. The chain is built from TRBV7-2 and TRBJ1-2; D is undetermined. The ends were cut back, 1 base at V and 6 bases at J, with 12 bases in the middle. Germline lookup yields CDR1 SGHTA and CDR2 FQGNSA. This CDR3 has 14 amino acids. The CDR3 is CASSLGLLAHGYTF. CDR3 coding DNA: TGTGCCAGCAGCTTAGGGCTCTTGGCCCATGGCTACACCTTC.

J is TRBJ1-4 and V is TRBV6-5, with unresolved D. The ends were cut back, 0 bases at V and 4 bases at J, with 12 bases in the middle. Germline CDR1 is MNHEY and CDR2 is SVGAGI. The CDR3 has 16 amino acids. This chain's CDR3 is CASSYSRRAINEKLFF. The CDR3 DNA sequence: TGTGCCAGCAGTTACTCGAGGAGGGCTATTAATGAAAAACTGTTTTTT.